The 27 T cell receptor beta chains below come from one sample, sequenced in a study of post-analysis software for immune sequencing data. Study conclusions and caveats: Four or five TRBV segments were more frequent in patients than controls; TRBV5-6, TRBV5-1 and TRBV20-1 belonged to this group.

cDNA libraries for TCR beta contained unique molecular identifiers. TCRdb fed the PCR reads into MiXCR, producing one record per CDR3 protein. The repertoire consists of about 760,000 distinct CDR3 sequences, with just under 30% occurring once and the leading ten covering around 0.55%. Their recognized antigens are unknown. Sample: blood. The receptors shown here come from a girl between 5 and 17 years old with multiple sclerosis.

This clonotype has just a few counts. The rearrangement links TRBV7-9 to TRBJ2-1; D possibly uses TRBD1 or TRBD2 (5 bases each). CDR3 length equals 16 residues. V shed 1 base and J shed 8 bases, with 18 bases lying between them. The germline V gene has CDR1 SEHNR and CDR2 FQNEAQ (reference sequence). The CDR3 reads CASSLDPWGSSDEQFF. The CDR3 DNA reads as TGTGCCAGCAGCTTAGATCCCTGGGGGAGCAGCGATGAGCAGTTCTTC.

V and J are TRBV5-8 and TRBJ2-6; possible D gene TRBD1, 6 bases. This CDR3 has 17 amino acids. Trimming left V 3 bases short and J 1 base short, with 14 bases between. The germline V gene has CDR1 SGHTS and CDR2 YDEGEE. CDR3 in DNA: TGTGCCAGCAGCTCCTACCTCAGGGGATCTGGGGCCAACGTCCTGACTTTC. Protein product: CASSSYLRGSGANVLTF.

This chain joins TRBV6-1 and TRBJ1-1, with D unclear. This CDR3 region has 14 residues. The V gene's germline CDR1 is MNHNS and CDR2 SASEGT. The V and J ends lost 0 bases and 8 bases respectively, with 13 bases between them. The CDR3 spells CASSEAHPGREAFF. The CDR3 nucleotides read TGTGCCAGCAGTGAAGCGCACCCGGGAAGAGAAGCTTTCTTT.

This clonotype was seen a handful of times. This chain joins TRBV29-1 and TRBJ2-5; D is unclear. This CDR3 region has 12 residues. CDR1 SQVTM and CDR2 ANQGSEA come from the germline V gene. V lost 8 bases, J lost 4 bases, and 14 bases lay in between. CDR3 nucleotides: TGCAGCACTAAGAGTTCGTTAGAGACCCAGTACTTC. It is translated as CSTKSSLETQYF.

This clonotype was counted a few times. The gene calls are TRBV6-5 and TRBJ2-2, with 13 bases matching TRBD2. Trimming cost V 6 bases and J 6 bases; bases outside gene matches: 1. Germline values: CDR1 MNHEY, CDR2 SVGAGI. The CDR3 extends over 14 amino acids. In DNA, the CDR3 is TGTGCCAGCAGGGGACTAGCGGGACCCGGGGAGCTGTTTTTT. Protein: CASRGLAGPGELFF.

A few counts support this clonotype. The chain couples TRBV12-3 or TRBV12-4 to TRBJ2-3, with D unresolved. The CDR3 runs to 12 residues. Trimming cost V 6 bases and J 4 bases, with 8 bases left between them. CDR3 in amino acids: CASRSGSDTQYF. The DNA of the CDR3 is TGTGCCAGCAGATCCGGCTCAGATACGCAGTATTTT.

CDR3 sequence reads: CASSQVGPVQETQYF. CDR3 nucleotide sequence: TGCGCCAGCAGCCAAGTGGGTCCGGTACAAGAGACCCAGTACTTC. V usage is TRBV4-3 and J usage is TRBJ2-5, with D hard to call. V lost 1 base and J 2 bases, leaving 11 bases between the germline ends. Germline CDR1 is LGHNA and CDR2 is YSLEER. CDR3 length: 15 amino acids.

This clonotype was found a few times. The chain links TRBV6-1 to TRBJ1-6, with D maybe TRBD1 (5 bases). The ends were cut back, 7 bases at V and 6 bases at J, with 16 bases in the middle. The length of the CDR3 is 15 residues. CDR1 MNHNS and CDR2 SASEGT come from the germline V gene. The CDR3 loop reads CASINQRGRNSPLHF. The CDR3 DNA follows: TGTGCCAGCATTAATCAAAGGGGCCGTAATTCACCCCTCCACTTT.

This clonotype was counted between two and nine times. The chain links TRBV5-1 to TRBJ2-3, with TRBD2 identical over 15 bases. The CDR3 consists of 19 residues. The V segment lost 3 bases and the J segment 2 bases; nucleotides outside the gene matches: 10. Germline V gives CDR1 SGHRS, CDR2 YFSETQ. CDR3 amino acids: CASSSGLAGGTSDTDTQYF. CDR3 sequence (DNA): TGCGCCAGCAGCTCGGGACTAGCGGGAGGAACCTCGGACACAGATACGCAGTATTTT.

This clonotype turned up a few times. One end of the junction varies from germline; a read error may be responsible. The chain combines TRBV4-1 with TRBJ2-5, with 7 positions matching TRBD1. This CDR3 is built from 15 residues. Germline V gene sequence: CDR1 MGHRA, CDR2 YSYEKL. CDR3 bases: TGCGCCAGCACCCAAATACTAACAGGGGTTGAGACCCAGTACTTC. This encodes CASTQILTGVETQYF.

V and J are TRBV12-3 or TRBV12-4 and TRBJ1-5; 7 bases are shared with TRBD1. V lost 5 bases, J lost 0 bases, and 7 bases stayed unmatched. The CDR3 consists of 16 residues. The chain's CDR3 is CASSPGTAYSNQPQHF. The CDR3 region has the DNA TGTGCCAGCAGTCCTGGGACAGCCTATAGCAATCAGCCCCAGCATTTT.

This clonotype was seen ten or more times. The rearrangement joins TRBV7-2 to TRBJ2-5, with 8 bases that match TRBD2. The J segment lost 1 base and the V segment lost 2 bases, leaving 3 bases of the junction unmatched. CDR3 length: 15 residues. From germline, CDR1 is SGHTA and CDR2 FQGNSA. The CDR3 nucleotides are TGTGCCAGCAGCTTACAAGCGGGGGTCCAAGAGACCCAGTACTTC. This translates into CASSLQAGVQETQYF. Looking up the rest from reference TRBV7-2 and TRBJ2-5 gives the full variable domain: GAGVSQSPSNKVTEKGKDVELRCDPISGHTALYWYRQSLGQGLEFLIYFQGNSAPDKSGLPSDRFSAERTGGSVSTLTIQRTQQEDSAVYLCASSLQAGVQETQYFGPGTRLLVL.

This clonotype was seen just once. V usage is TRBV5-4 and J usage is TRBJ2-3; maybe TRBD2 (7 bases). CDR1 and CDR2 (germline): SGHNT, YYREEE (reference sequence). V was clipped by 0 bases and J by 6 bases, with 17 bases between them. This CDR3 has 16 amino acids. The CDR3 sequence is CASSLGGGAPGDTQYF. In nucleotides, the CDR3 is TGTGCCAGCAGCTTGGGGGGGGGCGCCCCAGGTGATACGCAGTATTTT. Supplemented by reference TRBV5-4 and TRBJ2-3, the full variable domain reads ETGVTQSPTHLIKTRGQQVTLRCSSQSGHNTVSWYQQALGQGPQFIFQYYREEENGRGNFPPRFSGLQFPNYSSELNVNALELDDSALYLCASSLGGGAPGDTQYFGPGTRLTVL.

This chain joins TRBV4-2 and TRBJ1-6; D perhaps matches TRBD1 (6 bases). V lost 1 base, J lost 7 bases, and 11 bases lay in between. CDR1 and CDR2 (germline): LGHNA, YNFKEQ. The CDR3 is 15 residues long. CDR3 nucleotides: TGTGCCAGCAGCCAAGGGCGTCAGGGGAATTCACCCCTCCACTTT. The encoded protein is CASSQGRQGNSPLHF.

This clonotype occurred a few times. The chain carries TRBV3-1 and TRBJ1-2, with 8 bases identical to TRBD1. The CDR3 has 18 residues. CDR1 LGHDT and CDR2 YNNKEL come from the germline V gene (reference sequence). V was pared by 1 base and J by 0 bases, with 10 bases of the junction left unmatched. In DNA, the CDR3 is TGTGCCAGCAGCCAAGTTCGGCAGGGGGCCTTTCCTAACTATGGCTACACCTTC. This encodes CASSQVRQGAFPNYGYTF.

The count of this clonotype is one. The V and J genes are TRBV27 and TRBJ1-1; 9 nucleotides match TRBD1. The CDR3 has 17 amino acids. V lost 2 bases, J lost 7 bases, and 14 bases stayed unmatched. Germline V gene data show CDR1 as MNHEY and CDR2 as SMNVEV (reference sequence). This CDR3 reads CASSLKGTGSTLYEAFF. As DNA, the CDR3 is TGTGCCAGCAGTTTAAAAGGGACAGGGTCTACACTTTATGAAGCTTTCTTT.

This clonotype was counted many times. The chain has TRBV7-2 and TRBJ2-3; D ambiguous. V was pared by 2 bases and J by 3 bases, with 9 bases between. The CDR3 runs 14 residues. Germline CDR1 SGHTA, CDR2 FQGNSA. The CDR3 protein is CASSLPHGTDTQYF. The CDR3 DNA is TGTGCCAGCAGCTTACCCCACGGAACAGATACGCAGTATTTT.

Many counts were recorded for this clonotype. This chain links TRBV29-1 with TRBJ2-3; D may be TRBD1 or TRBD2 (5 bases each). Germline CDR1 reads SQVTM; CDR2 reads ANQGSEA. The ends were cut back, 6 bases at V and 0 bases at J, with 13 bases in the middle. CDR3 length: 14 residues. CDR3 in amino acids: CSVGTPKSTDTQYF. CDR3 nucleotide sequence: TGCAGCGTCGGGACCCCTAAGAGCACAGATACGCAGTATTTT.

The CDR3 region has the DNA TGCAGTGCATCGACAGGGGGCTACGAGCAGTACTTC. Amino acids: CSASTGGYEQYF. The gene calls are TRBV20-1 and TRBJ2-7, with 9 bases matching TRBD1. In germline, CDR1 is DFQATT, CDR2 SNEGSKA (reference sequence). The length of the CDR3 is 12 residues. Germline trimming cut 6 bases from V and 3 bases from J; bases unmatched to any gene: 3.

This clonotype was seen more than once but under ten times. The rearrangement uses TRBV5-1 and TRBJ2-4; perhaps TRBD1 as D (6 bases). V lost 0 bases, J lost 7 bases, and 11 bases lay in between. This CDR3 contains 14 residues. Germline CDR1 SGHRS, CDR2 YFSETQ. This CDR3 reads CASSLVQGFNIQYF. Here the CDR3 DNA reads TGCGCCAGCAGCTTGGTGCAGGGGTTTAACATTCAGTACTTC.

This clonotype has just a few counts. J is TRBJ1-3 and V is TRBV27, with D possibly being TRBD1 (5 bases). Germline V CDR1 and CDR2: MNHEY, SMNVEV (reference sequence). The CDR3 has 14 amino acids. Trimming left V 3 bases short and J 3 bases short, with 9 bases between. CDR3 sequence (DNA): TGTGCCAGCAGTTTGAGGGGAGTTGGAAACACCATATATTTT. Its translation: CASSLRGVGNTIYF.

V and J are TRBV3-1 and TRBJ2-4; a possible D gene is TRBD2 (5 bases). V lost 2 bases to trimming and J lost 1 base, with 15 bases between them. Germline CDR1 reads LGHDT; CDR2 reads YNNKEL (reference sequence). The CDR3 extends over 17 amino acids. CDR3 amino acids: CASSQISGEIAKNIQYF. The CDR3 region has the DNA TGTGCCAGCAGCCAAATTTCCGGGGAGATTGCCAAAAACATTCAGTACTTC. The full variable domain, rest sourced from reference TRBV3-1 and TRBJ2-4, is DTAVSQTPKYLVTQMGNDKSIKCEQNLGHDTMYWYKQDSKKFLKIMFSYNNKELIINETVPNRFSPKSPDKAHLNLHINSLELGDSAVYFCASSQISGEIAKNIQYFGAGTRLSVL.

This clonotype occurred a few times. The V gene is TRBV20-1, the J gene TRBJ2-1, with 7 bases lining up with TRBD2. Germline V lookup: CDR1 DFQATT, CDR2 SNEGSKA (reference sequence). The CDR3 totals 14 residues. The junction had 10 bases not matched to a gene; V was cut back by 5 bases and J by 6 bases. CDR3 protein: CSAYMGGGRNEQFF. DNA for the CDR3: TGCAGTGCTTATATGGGGGGAGGGCGCAATGAGCAGTTCTTC.

The table lists this clonotype with many counts. The chain combines TRBV29-1 with TRBJ2-3; D may match TRBD1 or TRBD2 (5 bases each). There are 13 residues in the CDR3. Trimming removed 0 bases from V and 1 base from J, with 5 bases in between. Looked up from germline, CDR1 is SQVTM and CDR2 is ANQGSEA. CDR3 DNA: TGCAGCGTTGAAGAGGGGGGCACAGATACGCAGTATTTT. Its protein product is CSVEEGGTDTQYF.

The chain couples TRBV20-1 to TRBJ1-2; 8 nucleotides match TRBD1. The CDR3 spans 12 residues. The J segment lost 12 bases and the V segment lost 6 bases, leaving 12 bases of the junction unmatched. Germline lookup yields CDR1 DFQATT and CDR2 SNEGSKA (reference sequence). CDR3 in amino acids: CSAQGAVRGHTF. The CDR3 region has the DNA TGCAGTGCCCAGGGGGCAGTTCGGGGCCACACCTTC.

This clonotype has a handful of counts. The rearrangement joins TRBV10-3 to TRBJ2-3; 13 bases match TRBD2. The V gene end was trimmed by 10 bases and the J gene end by 1 base; junction bases not matched to a gene: 8. The length of the CDR3 is 16 residues. Germline-derived CDR1 and CDR2 are ENHRY and SYGVKD. The CDR3 DNA follows: TGTGCCACAACTAGCGGGAGGGGGTCCCGCACAGATACGCAGTATTTT. Translated: CATTSGRGSRTDTQYF.

This clonotype came up once. As the CDR3 is not closed by the conserved phenylalanine or tryptophan, this likely results from a read error. The chain links TRBV6-5 to TRBJ1-2, with D possibly TRBD1 on 6 matching bases. The CDR3 totals 13 residues. Germline V gene lookup returns CDR1 MNHEY and CDR2 SVGAGI. Between the trimmed V and J ends, which lost 2 bases and 10 bases, there was a span of 14 bases. CDR3 loop: CASSYGGRDAYTV. In nucleotides, the CDR3 is TGTGCCAGCAGTTACGGGGGCCGAGACGCCTACACCGTC.